These T cell receptor beta chains were read from a single sample in a study of cytomegalovirus exposure and HLA in healthy donors. TCRdb's table, derived via immunoSEQ multiplex PCR, lists solely in-frame clones and lacks some. The sample shows tens of thousands of clones, about 80% of them seen only once. The sequenced material came from PBMCs. Every receptor here comes from a man in his fifties in good health and CMV-seropositive. Both conserved end residues are part of each CDR3. The order of the fields is clone size, J gene, V gene, D gene, CDR3 protein, CDR3 DNA. D genes are given only for firm matches. A clone size is listed for some rows: how often the clone was seen (once, few, many), or a class if it is expanded.

. TRBJ2-1 TRBV7-6 TRBD2 CASSPTGTTNEQFF TGTGCCAGCAGCCCCACCGGGACTACCAATGAGCAGTTCTTC
. TRBJ2-1 TRBV9 . CASSVEARNEQFF TGTGCCAGCAGCGTAGAAGCCCGCAATGAGCAGTTCTTC
. TRBJ2-7 TRBV5-1 . CASSFRTDLGPREQYF TGCGCCAGCAGCTTCCGGACAGATCTGGGTCCTAGGGAGCAGTACTTC
. TRBJ2-7 TRBV7-9 . CASSWTDGKYEQYF TGTGCCAGCAGCTGGACGGACGGGAAATACGAGCAGTACTTC
. TRBJ1-5 TRBV19 TRBD1 CASSIESGQQFSNQPQHF TGTGCCAGTAGTATAGAATCGGGACAGCAGTTTAGCAATCAGCCCCAGCATTTT
. TRBJ2-2 TRBV7-9 TRBD2 CASGLSGSKNTGELFF TGTGCCAGCGGGCTAAGCGGGAGTAAGAACACCGGGGAGCTGTTTTTT
. TRBJ1-1 TRBV25-1 . CASRGFGGAPEAFF TGTGCCAGCAGGGGGTTCGGGGGGGCACCTGAAGCTTTCTTT
. TRBJ1-1 TRBV19 TRBD1 CASSRRDRVSTEAFF TGTGCCAGTAGTCGGAGGGACAGGGTGAGCACTGAAGCTTTCTTT
. TRBJ2-7 TRBV11-2 . CASSLVTGESSYEQYF TGTGCCAGCAGCTTAGTAACCGGGGAGAGCTCCTACGAGCAGTACTTC
. TRBJ2-7 TRBV7-2 . CASSLMASEPSYEQYF TGTGCCAGCAGCTTAATGGCTAGCGAGCCCTCCTACGAGCAGTACTTC
. TRBJ2-7 TRBV30 TRBD1 CARNKGQGEPYEQYF TGTGCCCGGAATAAGGGACAGGGGGAACCCTACGAGCAGTACTTC
. TRBJ2-2 TRBV7-9 . CASSLEGELFF TGTGCCAGCAGCCTCGAGGGGGAGCTGTTTTTT
. TRBJ2-3 TRBV7-3 TRBD2 CASSPSGNTDTQYF TGTGCCAGCAGCCCTAGCGGGAACACAGATACGCAGTATTTT
. TRBJ2-1 TRBV4-2 TRBD1 CASSHTSDRVNNEQFF TGTGCCAGCAGCCACACTTCGGACAGGGTCAACAATGAGCAGTTCTTC
. TRBJ2-3 TRBV7-9 TRBD2 CASSSQPGLAASTDTQYF TGTGCCAGCAGCTCCCAACCGGGACTAGCGGCTAGCACAGATACGCAGTATTTT
. TRBJ1-2 TRBV7-2 . CASSPHPTTGNYGYTF TGTGCCAGCAGCCCGCACCCGACCACCGGGAACTATGGCTACACCTTC
. TRBJ1-1 TRBV29-1 . CSASSLGRNTEAFF TGCAGCGCGTCTTCATTAGGGAGGAACACTGAAGCTTTCTTT
. TRBJ2-4 TRBV30 . CAWRMAGNKGSQYF TGTGCCTGGAGGATGGCGGGTAATAAAGGAAGTCAGTACTTC
. TRBJ1-2 TRBV7-2 . CASSYRAGEGGYTF TGTGCCAGCAGCTACCGGGCAGGGGAGGGTGGCTACACCTTC
. TRBJ1-5 TRBV2 TRBD1 CASRGGQNNQPQHF TGTGCCAGCAGGGGGGGACAGAACAATCAGCCCCAGCATTTT
. TRBJ1-5 TRBV11-2 TRBD1 CASSRTGVNQPQHF TGTGCCAGCAGCCGGACAGGGGTGAATCAGCCCCAGCATTTT
medium-sized TRBJ1-2 TRBV5-6 . CASTGDLYGYTF TGTGCCAGCACAGGGGACCTCTATGGCTACACCTTC
. TRBJ2-2 TRBV2 TRBD1 CATKGTATGELFF TGTGCCACTAAAGGGACAGCCACCGGGGAGCTGTTTTTT
. TRBJ2-2 TRBV6-1 TRBD2 CASSGMAGGPGGGELFF TGTGCCAGCAGTGGCATGGCGGGAGGGCCGGGTGGCGGGGAGCTGTTTTTT
. TRBJ2-1 TRBV14 . CASSQDLAGIDEQFF TGTGCCAGCAGCCAAGATCTTGCGGGTATCGATGAGCAGTTCTTC
. TRBJ1-1 TRBV7-8 . CASSLLEGRGTEAFF TGTGCCAGCAGCTTATTGGAGGGTAGGGGCACTGAAGCTTTCTTT
. TRBJ2-7 TRBV5-1 TRBD2 CASSLVRLGLAGEQYF TGCGCCAGCAGCTTGGTTAGGCTAGGACTAGCGGGAGAGCAGTACTTC
. TRBJ2-4 TRBV7-8 . CASSETGIKNSQYF TGTGCCAGCAGCGAAACAGGAATCAAAAACAGTCAGTACTTC
. TRBJ1-1 TRBV7-9 . CASSMTVNTEAFF TGTGCCAGCAGCATGACAGTGAACACTGAAGCTTTCTTT
. TRBJ2-1 TRBV2 TRBD2 CASVTAGGGGRNEQFF TGTGCCAGCGTGACGGCGGGAGGGGGGGGGAGGAATGAGCAGTTCTTC
. TRBJ1-1 TRBV11-2 . CASSFWAEGDTEAFF TGTGCCAGCAGTTTCTGGGCGGAGGGCGACACTGAAGCTTTCTTT
. TRBJ2-2 TRBV6-5 TRBD1 CASRGTGVSPGELFF TGTGCCAGCAGGGGGACAGGGGTCTCGCCCGGGGAGCTGTTTTTT
. TRBJ1-2 TRBV19 . CASSIGRIYGYTF TGTGCCAGTAGTATTGGCAGGATCTATGGCTACACCTTC
. TRBJ2-7 TRBV6-1 TRBD2 CASTFFGRALDEQYF TGTGCCAGCACCTTTTTCGGGAGGGCCCTCGACGAGCAGTACTTC
. TRBJ1-5 TRBV6-6 . CASSYVQDNQPQHF TGTGCCAGCAGTTACGTGCAGGACAATCAGCCCCAGCATTTT
. TRBJ2-3 TRBV11-3 TRBD2 CASKVAGALDTQYF TGTGCCAGCAAAGTAGCGGGAGCATTAGATACGCAGTATTTT
. TRBJ1-2 TRBV11-2 . CASSSGWGVDYGYTF TGTGCCAGCAGCTCAGGGTGGGGGGTAGACTATGGCTACACCTTC
. TRBJ1-2 TRBV7-9 TRBD1 CASSLGLVGQVIPNYGYTF TGTGCCAGCAGCTTAGGTCTTGTGGGACAGGTCATCCCAAACTATGGCTACACCTTC
. TRBJ2-7 TRBV4-1 . CASSQERPGKAYEQYF TGCGCCAGCAGCCAAGAACGTCCGGGTAAGGCCTACGAGCAGTACTTC
. TRBJ2-7 TRBV5-1 TRBD2 CASRGLAGGEQYF TGCGCCAGCAGAGGACTAGCGGGTGGGGAGCAGTACTTC
once TRBJ1-4 TRBV5-4 . CASSRGAGGTNEKLFF TGTGCCAGCAGCAGAGGGGCGGGGGGAACTAATGAAAAACTGTTTTTT
. TRBJ2-7 TRBV18 . CASSPKTVSYEQYF TGTGCCAGCTCACCAAAGACAGTCTCCTACGAGCAGTACTTC
. TRBJ1-5 TRBV7-9 . CASGGINQPQHF TGTGCCAGCGGGGGCATAAATCAGCCCCAGCATTTT
. TRBJ2-5 TRBV19 TRBD2 CASSNAGGTSGAQYF TGTGCCAGTAGTAACGCGGGAGGTACATCGGGAGCCCAGTACTTC
. TRBJ2-3 TRBV5-1 . CASSSRGFDTQYF TGCGCCAGCAGCTCTCGCGGGTTTGATACGCAGTATTTT
few TRBJ1-2 TRBV27 TRBD1 CASSVPGQGARGYTF TGTGCCAGCAGTGTCCCGGGACAGGGGGCGCGTGGCTACACCTTC
. TRBJ1-2 TRBV30 . CAWTSLGVGYTF TGTGCCTGGACCTCCTTAGGGGTAGGCTACACCTTC
. TRBJ2-7 TRBV19 TRBD1 CASSKTGQASSYEQYF TGTGCCAGTAGTAAAACCGGACAGGCCTCTTCCTACGAGCAGTACTTC